The clone carrying this T cell receptor (beta chain) appeared a few times. The sample comes from a study of blood T cell repertoires in COVID-19. The overall study: COVID-19 samples collected from the United States, Italy and Spain covered acute and convalescent phases.

In the study's own analysis: Researchers report that nucleated cell counts were estimated from reference gene primer amplification. TCRdb keeps only in-frame clones here, not all; method: immunoSEQ multiplex PCR. That table gives V, J and clone size, and the DNA gave D and trimming. In the table there are over 200,000 clones, about 90% of which are singletons. Germline assignment: CDR1 LGHDT and CDR2 YNNKEL (reference sequence). The V end lost 1 base, the J end lost 1 base, and 19 bases lay between the germline ends. The CDR3 contains 18 residues. Sequencing was done on a sample of peripheral blood. The gene calls are TRBV3-1 (or the pseudogene TRBV3-2) and TRBJ2-5, with D tentatively TRBD2 (7 bases). The TCR sequence derives from a man aged 35 to 55 with active or convalescent COVID-19. The CDR3 nucleotides read TGTGCCAGCAGCCAAGTCGTGTCCATGGGGGGGCGCCAAGAGACCCAGTACTTC. Protein: CASSQVVSMGGRQETQYF.